The T cell receptor (beta chain) described here comes from a study of beta chain features in type 1 diabetes. This clone was detected only a few times. Antigen unknown. The CDR3 is 14 amino acids. From germline, CDR1 is KGHSH and CDR2 LQKENI. V lost 4 bases and J 7 bases, leaving 13 bases between the germline ends. General study points: A moderate, significant TCRB CDR3 shortening appeared in type 1 diabetes across four CD4+ subsets.

Expressed TCRB transcripts were sequenced, since all the RNA that had been isolated was reverse transcribed. The table came from immunoSEQ multiplex PCR; TCRdb's copy has only in-frame clones and leaves some out. This table has about 290,000 clones, about 7.8% appearing once. The TCR sequence derives from a woman aged 18 to 35 in good health. Sequences were obtained from central memory CD4+ T cells from blood. V gene TRBV18 combines with J gene TRBJ1-4; D perhaps matches TRBD1 (5 bases). The CDR3 here is CASSLRDQGEKLFF. CDR3 in DNA: TGTGCCAGCTCACTCCGGGACCAGGGTGAAAAACTGTTTTTT.